This T cell receptor beta chain was documented in a study of CD8 T cells in Susac syndrome. The study used treatment-naive patients who had stable or active relapsing-remitting disease as multiple sclerosis controls. The CDR3 totals 13 residues. From germline, CDR1 is DFQATT and CDR2 SNEGSKA (reference sequence). V lost 8 bases and J lost 0; bases outside the gene matches: 5. An amount of RNA that ranged from roughly 0.45 to 1 ug was reverse transcribed with random hexamers. TCRdb itself ran the immunoSEQ multiplex PCR reads through MiXCR, one entry per CDR3 protein. The sample consists of approximately 70,000 distinct CDR3 sequences, 96% of them appearing once.

The chain joins TRBV20-1 to TRBJ2-5; 8 positions match TRBD2. Material: CD4+ T cells from PBMCs. The source is a human donor with multiple sclerosis. The CDR3 region is CSLTSAYQETQYF. The DNA of the CDR3 is TGCAGTTTGACTAGCGCATACCAAGAGACCCAGTACTTC.